The text below deals with one TCR beta chain. The data belong to a study of shared clonotypes between healthy human individuals. Recent vaccinations or acute infections were absent in the healthy HIV-negative adult donors. The donor cohort consisted entirely of Caucasian adults residing in Nashville, Tennessee. Sequencing was performed with immunoSEQ multiplex PCR; in TCRdb, only in-frame clones are kept and a portion is missing. Among approximately 2.3 million clones, roughly 93% were seen once, and the ten largest hold approximately 0.4%. Losses at the gene ends were 2 bases for V and 0 bases for J; bases not matched to a gene: 7. This CDR3 has 17 residues. Looked up from germline, CDR1 is SGDLS and CDR2 is YYNGEE.

V and J are TRBV9 and TRBJ2-1, with TRBD2 identical over 8 bases. The sample taken for sequencing was naive CD4+ T cells from PBMCs. The subset denotes: CD45RA+ positively selected. This sequence was found in a young man in good health. Some clones in this sample may be carry-over from other donors' samples. The CDR3 coding sequence is TGTGCCAGCAGCGTTAAAGGCGGGGGGAGCTCCTACAATGAGCAGTTCTTC. Its translation is CASSVKGGGSSYNEQFF. Combining the CDR3 with reference TRBV9 and TRBJ2-1 gives the whole variable domain DSGVTQTPKHLITATGQRVTLRCSPRSGDLSVYWYQQSLDQGLQFLIQYYNGEERAKGNILERFSAQQFPDLHSELNLSSLELGDSALYFCASSVKGGGSSYNEQFFGPGTRLTVL.